This T cell receptor (beta chain) was obtained from a study of shared clonotypes between healthy human individuals. Germline assignment: CDR1 WNHNN and CDR2 SYGVQD (reference sequence). V gave up 3 bases and J gave up 5 bases; unmatched junction bases: 9. This CDR3 spans 15 amino acids. It was CD45RO-negative cells, positively selected for CCR7, that made up naive CD8 cells, with terminally differentiated effector memory CD45RA+ cells excluded. The repertoire was sequenced with immunoSEQ multiplex PCR; TCRdb's copy has only in-frame clones and lacks some. The sample consists of around 2,000,000 clones, about 95% of them appearing once.

The sequenced sample consisted of naive CD8+ T cells sorted from blood. This clonotype originated in a man between 18 and 29 years old in good health. The chain couples TRBV10-1 to TRBJ1-2; 7 bases align to TRBD1. CDR3 sequence: CASSDRNRGMYGYTF. DNA of the CDR3: TGCGCCAGCAGTGACAGGAACAGGGGTATGTATGGCTACACCTTC.